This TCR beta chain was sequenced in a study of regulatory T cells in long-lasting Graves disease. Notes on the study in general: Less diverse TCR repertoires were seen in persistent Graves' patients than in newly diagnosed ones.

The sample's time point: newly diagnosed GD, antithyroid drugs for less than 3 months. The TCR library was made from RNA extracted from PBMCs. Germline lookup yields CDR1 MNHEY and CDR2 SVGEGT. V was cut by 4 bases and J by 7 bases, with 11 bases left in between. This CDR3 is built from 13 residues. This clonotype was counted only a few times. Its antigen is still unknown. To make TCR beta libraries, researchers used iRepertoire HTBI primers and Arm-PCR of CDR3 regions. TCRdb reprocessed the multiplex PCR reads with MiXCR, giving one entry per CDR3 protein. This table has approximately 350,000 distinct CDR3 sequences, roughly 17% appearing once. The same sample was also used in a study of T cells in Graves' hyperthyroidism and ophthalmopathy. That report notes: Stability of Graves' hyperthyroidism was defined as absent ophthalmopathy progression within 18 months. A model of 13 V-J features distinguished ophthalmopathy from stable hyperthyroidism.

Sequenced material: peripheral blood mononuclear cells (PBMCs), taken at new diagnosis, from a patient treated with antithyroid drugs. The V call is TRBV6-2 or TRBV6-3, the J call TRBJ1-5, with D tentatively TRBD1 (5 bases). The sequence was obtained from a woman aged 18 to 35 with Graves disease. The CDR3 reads CASSSGFYQPQHF. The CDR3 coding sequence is TGTGCCAGCAGTTCAGGGTTCTACCAGCCCCAGCATTTT.